This TCR beta chain was sequenced for a study of OX40 agonist ivuxolimab in advanced cancers. Background on the whole study: Ivuxolimab was an agonistic, fully human IgG2 monoclonal antibody directed against OX40 (CD134), a costimulatory receptor. Intravenous ivuxolimab was administered to patients every 2 weeks at six dose levels: 0.01, 0.1, 0.3, 1.5, 3 and 10 mg/kg. Of the roughly 50 dose-escalation patients, hepatocellular carcinoma was present in around 19, melanoma in approximately 15, renal cell carcinoma in 9 and head and neck cancer in 9. The dose-escalation cohort was around 83% male with a mean age of around 62 years, ranging from roughly 23 to 85. Patients were allowed to have had prior anti-PD-1, anti-PD-L1 or anti-CTLA-4 therapy, and approximately 37% of the dose-escalation patients had been treated with checkpoint inhibitors. Partial responses occurred in three dose-escalation patients, of whom one had hepatocellular carcinoma and two had cutaneous melanoma. Peripheral TCRbeta sequencing aimed to test whether ivuxolimab altered TCR sequence diversity and caused clonal T-cell expansion. The paper covers the monotherapy dose-escalation part of the phase I ivuxolimab trial, which included N of about 56 patients. What the research found in general, with its limitations: The antigen specificity of the peripheral T cells that underwent clonal expansion was not determined. Low levels of normalized T-cell clonal expansion were also seen in some patients who did not respond. At doses of 0.1 to 3.0 mg/kg, clonal expansion of both CD4+ and CD8+ blood T cells was observed from baseline to week 6. After ivuxolimab, expanded clones were on average more numerous among CD8+ T cells than among CD4+ T cells. In the 0.1-3.0 mg/kg groups, partial responders had among the lowest normalized peripheral clonal expansion, particularly in CD8+ T cells.

A word on this clone: Which antigen it targets is not known. The record has no base qualities; no much larger clone is one base away.

Patients with autoimmune disease history or receiving systemic immunosuppression were excluded from the trial. Peripheral blood for TCR sequencing was drawn from every dose cohort at baseline, at cycle 4 day 1 and at cycle 7 day 1. Samples came from an open-label, multicenter, first-in-human phase I dose-escalation trial of ivuxolimab. Adults with locally advanced or metastatic melanoma, renal cell, hepatocellular, or head and neck squamous cell carcinoma were enrolled in the trial. Before TCR sequencing, CD4+ T cells and CD8+ T cells were sorted from peripheral blood as separate populations. The germline V end is reduced by 7 bases and the J end by 5 bases; junction bases left unmatched: 12. From its cysteine to its phenylalanine, the CDR3 spans 16 amino acids. Only CDR3 DNA is held: 48 bases, read in frame from base 1. The germline V gene sets CDR1 to MDHEN and CDR2 to SYDVKM. Genomic DNA was isolated from the sorted cells so that the TCRbeta CDR3 region could be sequenced. The immunoSEQ Assay was used to sequence the TCRbeta CDR3 regions. TCRdb's version of the immuneACCESS table is confined to in-frame rearrangements and falls short of the full clone set. An unresolved V gene accounts for under half of the shortfall where checked; the remainder is of unknown origin. The sample data list about 75,000 clones, and around 84% of these were observed just once. 15% to 20% of the sample is taken by the ten largest.

The V and J segments used are TRBV28 and TRBJ2-3, with 10 bases in between that match TRBD1. The clonotype originates from an adult with an advanced solid tumor such as melanoma, head and neck, liver or kidney cancer. Sequencing was performed on CD4+ or CD8+ T cells sorted from blood, taken in a trial of the OX40 agonist ivuxolimab. The CDR3 region has the sequence CASTLRDRGVVDTQYF. At the DNA level, the sequence is TGTGCCAGCACCTTACGGGACAGGGGAGTGGTAGATACGCAGTATTTT.